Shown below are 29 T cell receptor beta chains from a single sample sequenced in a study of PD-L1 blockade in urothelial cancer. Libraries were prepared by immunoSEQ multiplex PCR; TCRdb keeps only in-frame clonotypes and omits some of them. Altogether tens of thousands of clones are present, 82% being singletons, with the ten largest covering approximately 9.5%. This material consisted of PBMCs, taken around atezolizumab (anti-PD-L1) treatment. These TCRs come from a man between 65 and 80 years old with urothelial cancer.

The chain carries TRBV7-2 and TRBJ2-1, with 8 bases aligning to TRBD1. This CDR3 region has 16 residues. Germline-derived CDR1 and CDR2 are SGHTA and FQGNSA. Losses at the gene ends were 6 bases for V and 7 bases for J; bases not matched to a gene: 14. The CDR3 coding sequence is TGTGCCAGCAGTTCCGGACAGGGAGGAAACATTAATGAGCAGTTCTTC. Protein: CASSSGQGGNINEQFF.

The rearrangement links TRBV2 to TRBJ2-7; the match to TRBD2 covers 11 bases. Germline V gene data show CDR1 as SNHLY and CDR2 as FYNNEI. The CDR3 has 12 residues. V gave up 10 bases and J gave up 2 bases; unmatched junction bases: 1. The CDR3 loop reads CAIAGGPYEQYF. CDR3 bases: TGTGCCATAGCGGGAGGGCCCTACGAGCAGTACTTC.

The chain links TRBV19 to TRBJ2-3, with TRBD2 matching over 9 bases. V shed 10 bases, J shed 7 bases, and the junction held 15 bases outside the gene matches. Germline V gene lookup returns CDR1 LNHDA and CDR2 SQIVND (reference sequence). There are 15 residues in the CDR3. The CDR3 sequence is CATQASSGGSYTQYF. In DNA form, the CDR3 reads TGTGCCACTCAGGCCTCCAGCGGGGGGTCATATACGCAGTATTTT. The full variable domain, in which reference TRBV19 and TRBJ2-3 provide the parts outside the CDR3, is DGGITQSPKYLFRKEGQNVTLSCEQNLNHDAMYWYRQDPGQGLRLIYYSQIVNDFQKGDIAEGYSVSREKKESFPLTVTSAQKNPTAFYLCATQASSGGSYTQYFGPGTRLTVL.

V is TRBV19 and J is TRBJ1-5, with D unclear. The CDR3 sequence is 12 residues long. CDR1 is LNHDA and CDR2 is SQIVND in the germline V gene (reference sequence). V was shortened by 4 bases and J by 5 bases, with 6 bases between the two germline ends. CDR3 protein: CASSKRDQPQHF. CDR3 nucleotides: TGTGCCAGTAGTAAGAGAGATCAGCCCCAGCATTTT. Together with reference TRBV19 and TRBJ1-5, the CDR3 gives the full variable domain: DGGITQSPKYLFRKEGQNVTLSCEQNLNHDAMYWYRQDPGQGLRLIYYSQIVNDFQKGDIAEGYSVSREKKESFPLTVTSAQKNPTAFYLCASSKRDQPQHFGDGTRLSIL.

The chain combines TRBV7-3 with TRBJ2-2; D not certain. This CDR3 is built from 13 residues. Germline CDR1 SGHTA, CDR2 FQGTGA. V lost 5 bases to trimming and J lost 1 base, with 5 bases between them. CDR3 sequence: CASSPWNTGELFF. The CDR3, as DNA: TGTGCCAGCAGCCCCTGGAACACCGGGGAGCTGTTTTTT.

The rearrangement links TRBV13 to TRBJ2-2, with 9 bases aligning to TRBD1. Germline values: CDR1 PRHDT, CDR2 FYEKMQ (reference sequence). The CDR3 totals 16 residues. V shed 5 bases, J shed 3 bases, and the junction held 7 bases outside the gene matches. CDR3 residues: CASSLTGGRDTGELFF. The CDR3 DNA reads TGTGCCAGCAGCCTGACAGGGGGGCGTGACACCGGGGAGCTGTTTTTT.

The CDR3 nucleotides are TGCGCCAGCAGCCCGGGACAGGGGACGGCTGGGGCCAACGTCCTGACTTTC. Translating gives CASSPGQGTAGANVLTF. This chain links TRBV4-3 with TRBJ2-6, with TRBD1 matching 10 bases. Germline values: CDR1 LGHNA, CDR2 YSLEER. With V trimmed by 4 bases and J by 2 bases, 5 bases remained unmatched. CDR3 length: 17 residues.

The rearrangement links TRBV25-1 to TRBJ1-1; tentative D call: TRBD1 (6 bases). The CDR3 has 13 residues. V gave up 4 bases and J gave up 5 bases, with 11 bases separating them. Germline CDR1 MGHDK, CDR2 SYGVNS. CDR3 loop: CASSGTGWTEAFF. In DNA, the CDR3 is TGTGCCAGCAGTGGAACAGGGTGGACTGAAGCTTTCTTT.

The DNA of the CDR3 is TGTGCCAGCAGCTTAGACAGGGATCTCGGCTACACCTTC. It translates to CASSLDRDLGYTF. The chain uses TRBV11-2 and TRBJ1-2, with a possible D match to TRBD1 (5 bases). CDR1 is SGHAT, CDR2 FQNNGV, per germline. The CDR3 totals 13 residues. V shed 0 bases and J shed 8 bases, with 10 bases lying between them. The entire variable domain, with the rest obtained from reference TRBV11-2 and TRBJ1-2, is as follows: EAGVAQSPRYKIIEKRQSVAFWCNPISGHATLYWYQQILGQGPKLLIQFQNNGVVDDSQLPKDRFSAERLKGVDSTLKIQPAKLEDSAVYLCASSLDRDLGYTFGSGTRLTVV.

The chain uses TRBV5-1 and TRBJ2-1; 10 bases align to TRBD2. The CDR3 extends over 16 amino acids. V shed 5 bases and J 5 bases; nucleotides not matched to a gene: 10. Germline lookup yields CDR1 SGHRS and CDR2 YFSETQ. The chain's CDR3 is CASRPTGTSADNEQFF. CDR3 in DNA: TGCGCCAGCAGACCCACCGGGACTAGCGCAGACAATGAGCAGTTCTTC. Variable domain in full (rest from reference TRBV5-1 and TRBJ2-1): KAGVTQTPRYLIKTRGQQVTLSCSPISGHRSVSWYQQTPGQGLQFLFEYFSETQRNKGNFPGRFSGRQFSNSRSEMNVSTLELGDSALYLCASRPTGTSADNEQFFGPGTRLTVL.

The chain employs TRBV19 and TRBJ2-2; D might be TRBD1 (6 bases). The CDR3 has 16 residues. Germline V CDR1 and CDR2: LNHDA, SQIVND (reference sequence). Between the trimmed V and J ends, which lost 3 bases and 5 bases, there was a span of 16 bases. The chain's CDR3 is CASSMQGILLTGELFF. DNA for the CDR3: TGTGCCAGTAGTATGCAGGGGATCCTCTTGACCGGGGAGCTGTTTTTT.

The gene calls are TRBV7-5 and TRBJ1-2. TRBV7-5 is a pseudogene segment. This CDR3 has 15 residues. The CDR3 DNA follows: TGTGCCAGAAGCTTCTCTGTGGGGAGTGAAGGTGGCTACACCTTC. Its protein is CARSFSVGSEGGYTF.

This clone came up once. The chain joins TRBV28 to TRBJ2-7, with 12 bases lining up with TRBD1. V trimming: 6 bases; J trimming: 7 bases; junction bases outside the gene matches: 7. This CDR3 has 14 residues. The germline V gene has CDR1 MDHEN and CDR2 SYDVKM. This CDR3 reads CASRTGTGGWEQYF. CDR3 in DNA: TGTGCCAGCAGAACCGGGACAGGGGGCTGGGAGCAGTACTTC.

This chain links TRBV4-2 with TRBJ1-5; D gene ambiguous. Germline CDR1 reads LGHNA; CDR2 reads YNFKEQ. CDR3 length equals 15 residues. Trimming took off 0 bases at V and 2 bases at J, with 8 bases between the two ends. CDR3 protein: CASSQDRTGNQPQHF. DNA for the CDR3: TGTGCCAGCAGCCAAGATAGAACAGGCAATCAGCCCCAGCATTTT.

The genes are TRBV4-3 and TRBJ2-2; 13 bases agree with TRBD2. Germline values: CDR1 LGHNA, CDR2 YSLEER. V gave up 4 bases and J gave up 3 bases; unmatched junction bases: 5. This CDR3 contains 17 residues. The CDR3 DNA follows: TGCGCCAGCAGCCCGCGGACTAGCGGGAGAGACACCGGGGAGCTGTTTTTT. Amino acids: CASSPRTSGRDTGELFF.

CDR3 sequence (DNA): TGTGCCAGCAGCTTGCAAGGACACGAGAACACTGAAGCTTTCTTT. Protein sequence: CASSLQGHENTEAFF. The chain employs TRBV5-6 and TRBJ1-1; tentatively, D is TRBD1 (5 bases). Per the germline V gene, CDR1 is SGHDT and CDR2 is YYEEEE. There are 15 residues in the CDR3. Trimming stripped 1 base from V and 1 base from J, with 11 bases between.

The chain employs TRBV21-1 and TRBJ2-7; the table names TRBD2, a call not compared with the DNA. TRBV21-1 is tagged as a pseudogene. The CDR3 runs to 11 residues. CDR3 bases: TGTGCCAGCAGCAAAACTTACGAGCAGTACTTC. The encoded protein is CASSKTYEQYF.

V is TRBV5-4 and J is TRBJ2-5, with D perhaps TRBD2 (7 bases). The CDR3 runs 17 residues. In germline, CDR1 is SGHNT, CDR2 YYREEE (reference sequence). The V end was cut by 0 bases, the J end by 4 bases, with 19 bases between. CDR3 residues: CASSLGVIGGRRETQYF. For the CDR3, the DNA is TGTGCCAGCAGCTTGGGAGTCATCGGGGGGCGCCGAGAGACCCAGTACTTC.

CDR3: CASTSTGAQPRPHEQYF. The DNA of the CDR3 is TGTGCCAGCACCTCGACAGGGGCCCAGCCAAGGCCCCACGAGCAGTACTTC. The chain combines TRBV11-2 with TRBJ2-7; 8 nucleotides align to TRBD1. Trimming took 7 bases from V and 5 from J; bases not matched to a gene: 19. The CDR3 is made up of 17 amino acids. Looked up from germline, CDR1 is SGHAT and CDR2 is FQNNGV.

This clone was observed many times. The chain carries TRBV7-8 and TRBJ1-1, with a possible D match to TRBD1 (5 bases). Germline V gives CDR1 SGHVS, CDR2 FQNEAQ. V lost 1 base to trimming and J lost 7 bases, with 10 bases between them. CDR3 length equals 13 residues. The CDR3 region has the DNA TGTGCCAGCAGCTTAGGGGGCCGACTTGAAGCTTTCTTT. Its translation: CASSLGGRLEAFF.

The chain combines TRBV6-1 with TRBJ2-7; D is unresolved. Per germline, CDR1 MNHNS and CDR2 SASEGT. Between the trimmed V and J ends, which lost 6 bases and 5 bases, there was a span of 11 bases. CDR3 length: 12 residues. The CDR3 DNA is TGTGCCAGCAGCCCTAGGTTCCACGAGCAGTACTTC. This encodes CASSPRFHEQYF.

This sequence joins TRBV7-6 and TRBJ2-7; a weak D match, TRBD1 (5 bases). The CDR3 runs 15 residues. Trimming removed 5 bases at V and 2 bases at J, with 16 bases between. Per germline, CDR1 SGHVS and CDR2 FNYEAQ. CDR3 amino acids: CASSQETVPTYEQYF. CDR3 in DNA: TGTGCCAGCAGCCAGGAGACAGTTCCCACCTACGAGCAGTACTTC.

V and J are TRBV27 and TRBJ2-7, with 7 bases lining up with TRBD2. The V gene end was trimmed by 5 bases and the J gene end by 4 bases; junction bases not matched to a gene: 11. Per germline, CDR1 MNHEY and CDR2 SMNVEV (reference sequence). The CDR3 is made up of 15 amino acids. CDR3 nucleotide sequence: TGTGCCAGCAGTCTTACCGGGGAGGGAGGATACGAGCAGTACTTC. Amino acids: CASSLTGEGGYEQYF.

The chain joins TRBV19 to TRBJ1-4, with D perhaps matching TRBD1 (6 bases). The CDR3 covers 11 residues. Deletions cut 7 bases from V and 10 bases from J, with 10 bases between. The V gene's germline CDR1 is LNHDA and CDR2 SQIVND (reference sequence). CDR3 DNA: TGTGCCAGTACCCCGGACAGAAAACTGTTTTTT. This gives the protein CASTPDRKLFF.

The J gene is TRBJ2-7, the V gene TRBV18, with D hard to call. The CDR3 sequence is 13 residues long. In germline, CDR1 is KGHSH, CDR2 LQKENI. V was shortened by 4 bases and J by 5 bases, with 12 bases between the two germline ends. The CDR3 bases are TGTGCCAGCTCACTGAATAGCCCGGACGAGCAGTACTTC. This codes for CASSLNSPDEQYF.

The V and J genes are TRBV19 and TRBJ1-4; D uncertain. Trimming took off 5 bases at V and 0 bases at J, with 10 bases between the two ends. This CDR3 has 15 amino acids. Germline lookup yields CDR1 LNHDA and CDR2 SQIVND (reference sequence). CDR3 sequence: CASSPSSATNEKLFF. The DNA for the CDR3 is TGTGCCAGTAGTCCTTCTTCTGCAACTAATGAAAAACTGTTTTTT. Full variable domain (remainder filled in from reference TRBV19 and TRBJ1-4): DGGITQSPKYLFRKEGQNVTLSCEQNLNHDAMYWYRQDPGQGLRLIYYSQIVNDFQKGDIAEGYSVSREKKESFPLTVTSAQKNPTAFYLCASSPSSATNEKLFFGSGTQLSVL.

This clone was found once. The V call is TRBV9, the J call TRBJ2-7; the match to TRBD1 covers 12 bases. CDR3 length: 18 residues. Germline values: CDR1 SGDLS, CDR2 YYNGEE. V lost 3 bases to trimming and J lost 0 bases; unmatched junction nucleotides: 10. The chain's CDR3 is CASSAHAGTGGISYEQYF. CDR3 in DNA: TGTGCCAGCAGCGCTCACGCCGGGACAGGGGGCATCTCCTACGAGCAGTACTTC.

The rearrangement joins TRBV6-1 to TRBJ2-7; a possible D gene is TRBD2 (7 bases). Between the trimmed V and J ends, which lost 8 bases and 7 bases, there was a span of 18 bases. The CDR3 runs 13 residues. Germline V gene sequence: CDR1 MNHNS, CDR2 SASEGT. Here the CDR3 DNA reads TGTGCCAGCGCAGGGGCGGGGGAGGGTGAGCAGTACTTC. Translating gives CASAGAGEGEQYF.

Here the CDR3 DNA reads TGTGCCAGCAGCTTAACCAGGGGTTGGGAGCAGTACTTC. It specifies CASSLTRGWEQYF. The rearrangement links TRBV5-4 to TRBJ2-7, with D possibly being TRBD1 (6 bases). This CDR3 is 13 amino acids long. The V gene lost 2 bases and the J gene lost 7 bases, with 13 bases spanning the gap. Germline V gives CDR1 SGHNT, CDR2 YYREEE (reference sequence).